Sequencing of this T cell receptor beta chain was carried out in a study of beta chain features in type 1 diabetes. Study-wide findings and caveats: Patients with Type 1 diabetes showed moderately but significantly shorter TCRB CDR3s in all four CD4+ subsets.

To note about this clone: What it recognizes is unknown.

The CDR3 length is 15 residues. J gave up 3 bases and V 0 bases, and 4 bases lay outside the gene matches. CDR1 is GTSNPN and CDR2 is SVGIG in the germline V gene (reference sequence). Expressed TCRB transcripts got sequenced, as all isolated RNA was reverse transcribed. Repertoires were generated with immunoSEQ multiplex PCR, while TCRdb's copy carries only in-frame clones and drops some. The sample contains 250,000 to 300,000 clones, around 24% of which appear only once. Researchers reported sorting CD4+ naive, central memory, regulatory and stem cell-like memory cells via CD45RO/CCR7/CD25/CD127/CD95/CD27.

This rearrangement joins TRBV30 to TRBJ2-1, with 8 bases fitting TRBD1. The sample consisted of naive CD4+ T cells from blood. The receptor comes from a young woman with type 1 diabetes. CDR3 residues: CAWSVLGTGYNEQFF. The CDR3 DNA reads TGTGCCTGGAGTGTACTCGGGACAGGCTACAATGAGCAGTTCTTC. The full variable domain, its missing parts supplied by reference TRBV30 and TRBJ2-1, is SQTIHQWPATLVQPVGSPLSLECTVEGTSNPNLYWYRQAAGRGLQLLFYSVGIGQISSEVPQNLSASRPQDRQFILSSKKLLLSDSGFYLCAWSVLGTGYNEQFFGPGTRLTVL.